This T cell receptor beta chain was obtained from a study of shared clonotypes between healthy human individuals. Generated by immunoSEQ multiplex PCR, the TCRdb table keeps only in-frame clones and is missing some. The repertoire has hundreds of thousands of clones, 90% to 97% of them found once; the top ten carry 0.06%. Germline-derived CDR1 and CDR2 are MGHRA and YSYEKL. Trimming cost V 6 bases and J 3 bases, with 15 bases left between them. This CDR3 spans 15 amino acids. This sequence originates from a woman younger than 45 in good health. Sequencing was carried out using naive CD4+ T cells sorted from blood. The subset was: CD45RA+ positively selected. This chain connects TRBV4-1 to TRBJ2-1, with D perhaps matching TRBD2 (7 bases). The CDR3 loop is CASSLGGANYNEQFF. CDR3 DNA sequence: TGCGCCAGCAGTCTAGGGGGGGCAAACTACAATGAGCAGTTCTTC.